Presented here are 8 T cell receptor beta chains from one specimen sequenced in a study of beta chain features in type 1 diabetes (dated by TCRdb to 2016 to 2019). The method behind the library was the immunoSEQ multiplex PCR assay. The High Capacity cDNA Reverse Transcription Kit was used to reverse transcribe all of the isolated RNA, meaning that expressed TCRB transcripts were what got sequenced. TCRdb re-hosts the immuneACCESS table, in-frame sequences only. Its copies lack some clones; in the studies checked, an unresolved V gene accounts for under half of them, and the cause for the rest is not known. Across this sample there are around 300,000 clones, with around 7.3% seen only once. The leading ten clones occupy approximately 0.99% of the sample. Sequencing input: central memory CD4+ T cells from blood. These receptors were taken from a woman aged 18-30 years in good health.

V usage is TRBV28 and J usage is TRBJ2-1; 10 nucleotides match TRBD2. Per germline, CDR1 MDHEN and CDR2 SYDVKM. Trimming took 4 bases from V and 8 from J; bases not matched to a gene: 17. The CDR3 consists of 18 residues. The CDR3 DNA is TGTGCCAGCAGTTCCCCCACGGCTAGGGGACTAGCGACCCATGAGCAGTTCTTC. Residues: CASSSPTARGLATHEQFF.

With respect to this clone: Within the sample, other DNA sequences also encode this same CDR3. The CDR3 reads CATSRKGNQPQHF. Here the CDR3 DNA reads TGTGCCACCAGCAGGAAGGGCAATCAGCCCCAGCATTTT. The gene calls are TRBV15 and TRBJ1-5; no clear D. The germline V gene encodes CDR1 LNHNV and CDR2 YYDKDF (reference sequence). V was trimmed by 3 bases and J by 2 bases, leaving 5 bases between them. The CDR3 runs to 13 residues. The full variable domain, with the rest looked up from reference TRBV15 and TRBJ1-5, is DAMVIQNPRYQVTQFGKPVTLSCSQTLNHNVMYWYQQKSSQAPKLLFHYYDKDFNNEADTPDNFQSRRPNTSFCFLDIRSPGLGDTAMYLCATSRKGNQPQHFGDGTRLSIL.

This clone appeared a few times. This chain connects TRBV18 to TRBJ2-7, with TRBD2 identical over 11 bases. The CDR3 contains 14 residues. Germline CDR1 and CDR2: KGHSH and LQKENI. V shed 6 bases and J 4 bases; nucleotides not matched to a gene: 5. The CDR3 DNA sequence: TGTGCCAGCTCGCAACTAGCGGGAGATTACGAGCAGTACTTC. It specifies CASSQLAGDYEQYF.

This clone was seen a few times. The chain links TRBV28 to TRBJ1-2; D not certain. The V and J ends lost 3 bases and 2 bases respectively, with 7 bases between them. The CDR3 is made up of 13 amino acids. The V gene's germline CDR1 is MDHEN and CDR2 SYDVKM. The CDR3 bases are TGTGCCAGCAGTTTGCAGCCCAACTATGGCTACACCTTC. Protein sequence: CASSLQPNYGYTF.

This clone came up a few times. DNA for the CDR3: TGTGCCAGCAGCTCGGGCGACTTTCTGCTCAATGAGCAGTTCTTC. It codes for CASSSGDFLLNEQFF. The chain joins TRBV7-9 to TRBJ2-1; D unclear. The CDR3 has 15 residues. Germline CDR1 and CDR2: SEHNR and FQNEAQ (reference sequence). The V gene lost 4 bases and the J gene lost 6 bases, with 16 bases spanning the gap.

The chain employs TRBV5-6 and TRBJ2-7; the D gene is possibly TRBD2 (5 bases). This CDR3 region has 13 residues. With 4 bases removed from V and 3 bases from J, the gap between germline ends came to 11 bases. CDR1 and CDR2 from the germline V gene are SGHDT and YYEEEE. This CDR3 reads CASSRGRDYEQYF. CDR3 coding DNA: TGTGCCAGCAGCAGAGGACGGGACTACGAGCAGTACTTC.

This clone was seen only a few times. This chain joins TRBV28 and TRBJ2-6, with D perhaps TRBD1 or TRBD2 (6 bases each). Per germline, CDR1 MDHEN and CDR2 SYDVKM. Trimming shortened V by 1 base and J by 4 bases, and 11 bases separated the two germline ends. The CDR3 covers 16 residues. The DNA for the CDR3 is TGTGCCAGCAGTTTATCGGGGGCGGAAGGGGCCAACGTCCTGACTTTC. Its protein is CASSLSGAEGANVLTF.

The chain recombines TRBV7-3 with TRBJ1-5, with D hard to call. The CDR3 consists of 13 residues. The V gene lost 5 bases and the J gene lost 5 bases, with 10 bases spanning the gap. Germline CDR1 and CDR2: SGHTA and FQGTGA. The CDR3 DNA reads as TGTGCCAGCAGCCCGGGGAGCTATCAGCCCCAGCATTTT. As protein: CASSPGSYQPQHF. Full variable domain (missing parts from reference TRBV7-3 and TRBJ1-5): GAGVSQTPSNKVTEKGKYVELRCDPISGHTALYWYRQSLGQGPEFLIYFQGTGAADDSGLPNDRFFAVRPEGSVSTLKIQRTERGDSAVYLCASSPGSYQPQHFGDGTRLSIL.